This T cell receptor beta chain originates from a study of identical twins. TCRdb re-called the 5' RACE reads with MiXCR, one entry per CDR3 protein. The sample lists 150,000 or so distinct CDR3 sequences, 3% to 4.5% seen once, with approximately 7.6% in the top ten. This clonotype was seen at least ten times. Trimming took 6 bases from V and 0 from J; bases not matched to a gene: 13. The CDR3 spans 17 residues. Germline V gene sequence: CDR1 MDHEN, CDR2 SYDVKM. Sequencing was performed on memory T cells sorted from blood. The chain carries TRBV28 and TRBJ1-1; 7 positions match TRBD1. The sequence came from a man between 18 and 35 years old in good health. The CDR3 DNA follows: TGTGCCAGCAGGTTTCCCGGGACAGAGGGGATGAACACTGAAGCTTTCTTT. Translating it yields CASRFPGTEGMNTEAFF.